The 29 T cell receptor beta chains listed next were all sequenced from one sample in a study of cytomegalovirus exposure and HLA in healthy donors. Libraries were prepared by immunoSEQ multiplex PCR; TCRdb keeps only in-frame clonotypes and omits some of them. The table records 95,000 to 150,000 clones, 95% to 97% of them present only once. The sequenced sample consisted of PBMCs. These receptors were taken from a man between 18 and 29 years old in good health and CMV-seronegative.

The gene calls are TRBV12-5 and TRBJ2-7, with 8 bases lining up with TRBD1. Trimming at V came to 9 bases and at J to 5 bases, leaving 9 bases not matched to a gene. Germline V gene lookup returns CDR1 LGHNT and CDR2 FRNRAP. There are 13 residues in the CDR3. This CDR3 is CASGPGQGDEQYF. CDR3 nucleotides: TGTGCTAGCGGACCTGGACAGGGCGACGAGCAGTACTTC. The full variable domain, its missing parts supplied by reference TRBV12-5 and TRBJ2-7, is DARVTQTPRHKVTEMGQEVTMRCQPILGHNTVFWYRQTMMQGLELLAYFRNRAPLDDSGMPKDRFSAEMPDATLATLKIQPSEPRDSAVYFCASGPGQGDEQYFGPGTRLTVT.

V usage is TRBV6-5 and J usage is TRBJ1-1; D may be TRBD1 (5 bases). From germline, CDR1 is MNHEY and CDR2 SVGAGI. CDR3 length: 12 residues. V shed 10 bases and J shed 3 bases, with 12 bases lying between them. The CDR3 loop reads CATTTGDTEAFF. The CDR3 DNA follows: TGTGCCACCACCACGGGGGACACTGAAGCTTTCTTT.

The chain recombines TRBV9 with TRBJ1-4, with unresolved D. Trimming stripped 3 bases from V and 12 bases from J, with 21 bases between. CDR1 and CDR2 from the germline V gene are SGDLS and YYNGEE. The CDR3 length is 15 residues. The chain's CDR3 is CASSAGQVGRNELFF. Here the CDR3 DNA reads TGTGCCAGCAGCGCTGGCCAGGTTGGTCGAAATGAACTGTTTTTT.

The chain links TRBV6-1 to TRBJ1-4; D unresolved. This CDR3 is 16 amino acids long. The V gene lost 2 bases and the J gene lost 0 bases, with 10 bases spanning the gap. The germline CDR1 and CDR2 sequences are MNHNS and SASEGT. This chain's CDR3 is CASSEPSHATNEKLFF. The DNA for the CDR3 is TGTGCCAGCAGTGAACCTAGTCATGCAACTAATGAAAAACTGTTTTTT.

A single count supports this clone. This chain uses TRBV11-3 with TRBJ2-3; 8 nucleotides align to TRBD2. This CDR3 region has 17 residues. V shed 1 base and J 2 bases; nucleotides not matched to a gene: 8. Germline V lookup: CDR1 SGHNT, CDR2 YENEEA. The CDR3 protein is CASSLGWREEPTDTQYF. The CDR3 bases are TGTGCCAGCAGCTTAGGATGGCGGGAGGAACCCACAGATACGCAGTATTTT.

J is TRBJ2-7 and V is TRBV11-2; D uncertain. The V gene's germline CDR1 is SGHAT and CDR2 FQNNGV. This CDR3 is 13 amino acids long. Trimming stripped 2 bases from V and 3 bases from J, with 8 bases between. CDR3 sequence (DNA): TGTGCCAGCAGCTTACTAGTAATCTACGAGCAGTACTTC. Translated: CASSLLVIYEQYF.

This clone was found once. The V gene is TRBV6-6, the J gene TRBJ2-7, with 10 bases matching TRBD1. The CDR3 has 15 residues. CDR1 and CDR2 (germline): MNHNY, SVGAGI (reference sequence). J gave up 3 bases and V 6 bases, and 8 bases lay outside the gene matches. CDR3 sequence: CASSRAGTGDYEQYF. The CDR3 DNA follows: TGTGCCAGCAGCCGCGCCGGGACAGGGGACTACGAGCAGTACTTC.

The rearrangement uses TRBV7-9 and TRBJ1-4, with TRBD1 matching over 10 bases. The CDR3 contains 16 residues. Germline CDR1 is SEHNR and CDR2 is FQNEAQ (reference sequence). The J segment lost 6 bases and the V segment lost 5 bases, leaving 9 bases of the junction unmatched. The CDR3 bases are TGTGCCAGCAGCCCAAAAGGGGGACAGGGGCATGAAAAACTGTTTTTT. This encodes CASSPKGGQGHEKLFF.

This chain joins TRBV27 and TRBJ1-5; no clear D gene. V lost 8 bases, J lost 3 bases, and 11 bases lay in between. The germline V gene has CDR1 MNHEY and CDR2 SMNVEV (reference sequence). The CDR3 runs to 13 residues. CDR3 DNA: TGTGCCAGCGGAAACAGTTACAATCAGCCCCAGCATTTT. This translates into CASGNSYNQPQHF.

The chain recombines TRBV19 with TRBJ2-2; 13 bases are shared with TRBD2. The ends lost 5 bases at V and 4 bases at J; junction bases unmatched: 10. CDR3 size: 18 residues. Germline values: CDR1 LNHDA, CDR2 SQIVND (reference sequence). Here the CDR3 DNA reads TGTGCCAGTAGTCCAGGACTAGCGGGAGATGTCAGCACCGGGGAGCTGTTTTTT. Amino acid sequence: CASSPGLAGDVSTGELFF.

The chain joins TRBV7-2 to TRBJ1-5, with D perhaps TRBD1 (5 bases). This CDR3 is built from 15 residues. Germline V lookup: CDR1 SGHTA, CDR2 FQGNSA. V lost 1 base and J lost 3, with 10 bases in between. The CDR3 spells CASSLVPGPNQPQHF. The CDR3 nucleotides read TGTGCCAGCAGCTTAGTTCCAGGGCCCAATCAGCCCCAGCATTTT. The full variable domain, its missing parts supplied by reference TRBV7-2 and TRBJ1-5, is GAGVSQSPSNKVTEKGKDVELRCDPISGHTALYWYRQSLGQGLEFLIYFQGNSAPDKSGLPSDRFSAERTGGSVSTLTIQRTQQEDSAVYLCASSLVPGPNQPQHFGDGTRLSIL.

CDR3 in amino acids: CSVEETVAGGEQYF. The CDR3 bases are TGCAGCGTTGAAGAGACAGTGGCCGGGGGCGAGCAGTACTTC. This chain uses TRBV29-1 with TRBJ2-7, with D perhaps matching TRBD2 (6 bases). The germline CDR1 and CDR2 sequences are SQVTM and ANQGSEA. This CDR3 is built from 14 residues. V gave up 0 bases and J gave up 6 bases, with 15 bases separating them.

The J gene is TRBJ2-7, the V gene TRBV28, with a tentative D call TRBD2 (6 bases). The CDR3 is 15 residues long. Looked up from germline, CDR1 is MDHEN and CDR2 is SYDVKM. Trimming pared 7 bases from V and 6 bases from J, leaving 22 bases between. The CDR3 here is CASTSRMGGRTEQYF. Written as DNA, the CDR3 is TGTGCCAGCACTTCTCGGATGGGGGGTCGCACCGAGCAGTACTTC.

The chain is built from TRBV28 and TRBJ1-1; D uncertain. The V and J ends lost 10 bases and 4 bases respectively, with 13 bases between them. Germline CDR1 and CDR2: MDHEN and SYDVKM. The CDR3 has 12 amino acids. CDR3 nucleotide sequence: TGTGCCACGACACCGAGGGTCACTGAAGCTTTCTTT. It is translated as CATTPRVTEAFF.

The rearrangement joins TRBV5-1 to TRBJ2-1, with 8 positions matching TRBD1. CDR1 SGHRS and CDR2 YFSETQ come from the germline V gene. V lost 1 base and J lost 5; bases outside the gene matches: 5. The CDR3 runs to 15 residues. The DNA for the CDR3 is TGCGCCAGCAGCTTGAAGGGACAGGCCAACAATGAGCAGTTCTTC. Encoded protein: CASSLKGQANNEQFF.

The rearrangement links TRBV5-1 to TRBJ1-1, with D possibly matching TRBD1 (5 bases). The CDR3 has 16 amino acids. Looked up from germline, CDR1 is SGHRS and CDR2 is YFSETQ. Trimming cost V 0 bases and J 3 bases, with 15 bases left between them. This CDR3 reads CASSLDGGTVDTEAFF. The CDR3 DNA is TGCGCCAGCAGCTTGGATGGGGGGACGGTCGACACTGAAGCTTTCTTT. Full variable domain (outside the CDR3, taken from reference TRBV5-1 and TRBJ1-1): KAGVTQTPRYLIKTRGQQVTLSCSPISGHRSVSWYQQTPGQGLQFLFEYFSETQRNKGNFPGRFSGRQFSNSRSEMNVSTLELGDSALYLCASSLDGGTVDTEAFFGQGTRLTVV.

The genes are TRBV4-3 and TRBJ2-7; 8 bases map to TRBD2. The V segment lost 1 base and the J segment 3 bases; nucleotides outside the gene matches: 5. The CDR3 is 15 amino acids. Germline loops: CDR1 LGHNA, CDR2 YSLEER. The CDR3 spells CASSQVEAGDYEQYF. The CDR3 DNA sequence: TGCGCCAGCAGCCAAGTAGAAGCGGGAGACTACGAGCAGTACTTC.

The chain combines TRBV5-1 with TRBJ2-1, with 7 bases identical to TRBD2. Germline CDR1 is SGHRS and CDR2 is YFSETQ. The V gene end was trimmed by 2 bases and the J gene end by 4 bases; junction bases not matched to a gene: 3. This CDR3 is 14 amino acids long. The CDR3 is CASSLGGGYNEQFF. The CDR3 DNA is TGCGCCAGCAGCTTAGGCGGGGGATACAATGAGCAGTTCTTC. The full variable domain, rest sourced from reference TRBV5-1 and TRBJ2-1, is KAGVTQTPRYLIKTRGQQVTLSCSPISGHRSVSWYQQTPGQGLQFLFEYFSETQRNKGNFPGRFSGRQFSNSRSEMNVSTLELGDSALYLCASSLGGGYNEQFFGPGTRLTVL.

The rearrangement uses TRBV13 and TRBJ2-7, with 14 nucleotides matching TRBD2. The CDR3 totals 18 residues. Germline-derived CDR1 and CDR2 are PRHDT and FYEKMQ (reference sequence). Trimming removed 5 bases from V and 0 bases from J; junction bases left unmatched: 9. DNA of the CDR3: TGTGCCAGCAGCAAGGCGGGACTAGCGGGAGAAAGCTCCTACGAGCAGTACTTC. Translation gives CASSKAGLAGESSYEQYF.

The rearrangement joins TRBV5-4 to TRBJ1-2, with a possible D match to TRBD1 (5 bases). Per germline, CDR1 SGHNT and CDR2 YYREEE (reference sequence). Trimming stripped 0 bases from V and 2 bases from J, with 11 bases between. This CDR3 has 15 amino acids. The CDR3 loop is CASSLAFDRNYGYTF. CDR3 nucleotides: TGTGCCAGCAGCTTGGCCTTTGACAGAAACTATGGCTACACCTTC. Complete variable domain (other parts from reference TRBV5-4 and TRBJ1-2): ETGVTQSPTHLIKTRGQQVTLRCSSQSGHNTVSWYQQALGQGPQFIFQYYREEENGRGNFPPRFSGLQFPNYSSELNVNALELDDSALYLCASSLAFDRNYGYTFGSGTRLTVV.

The rearrangement links TRBV19 to TRBJ2-7; 14 bases agree with TRBD2. The CDR3 is 16 residues long. The germline gives CDR1 LNHDA, CDR2 SQIVND (reference sequence). V shed 10 bases, J shed 4 bases, and the junction held 12 bases outside the gene matches. This chain's CDR3 is CATSDLGLAGGYEQYF. CDR3 bases: TGTGCCACCAGCGACCTAGGACTAGCGGGAGGTTACGAGCAGTACTTC.

This sequence joins TRBV7-2 and TRBJ1-1, with unresolved D. The CDR3 length is 11 residues. Trimming shortened V by 7 bases and J by 4 bases, and 7 bases separated the two germline ends. Germline assignment: CDR1 SGHTA and CDR2 FQGNSA. This CDR3 reads CASMRVTEAFF. The DNA for the CDR3 is TGTGCCAGCATGCGGGTCACTGAAGCTTTCTTT.

V and J are TRBV4-2 and TRBJ1-1, with D maybe TRBD1 (5 bases). The CDR3 extends over 16 amino acids. Germline V CDR1 and CDR2: LGHNA, YNFKEQ. V shed 6 bases and J shed 6 bases, with 23 bases lying between them. The CDR3: CASRPAGGEVWAEAFF. CDR3 DNA: TGTGCCAGCAGACCGGCCGGGGGAGAGGTTTGGGCTGAAGCTTTCTTT.

The chain joins TRBV4-1 to TRBJ2-1; the match to TRBD1 covers 9 bases. The CDR3 has 16 residues. The V and J ends lost 1 base and 7 bases, in that order; junction bases with no gene match: 8. Germline V gene data show CDR1 as MGHRA and CDR2 as YSYEKL. CDR3 sequence: CASSQAGTGNWNEQFF. The CDR3, as DNA: TGCGCCAGCAGCCAAGCCGGGACAGGGAATTGGAATGAGCAGTTCTTC.

V and J are TRBV6-5 and TRBJ1-4, with a tentative D call TRBD1 (6 bases). Trimming shortened V by 4 bases and J by 5 bases, and 11 bases separated the two germline ends. The germline V gene encodes CDR1 MNHEY and CDR2 SVGAGI. The CDR3 has 14 residues. This CDR3 is CASSFSGANEKLFF. Written as DNA, the CDR3 is TGTGCCAGCAGTTTCTCAGGGGCGAATGAAAAACTGTTTTTT.

The chain uses TRBV18 and TRBJ1-1; 10 bases fit TRBD1. V lost 6 bases, J lost 1 base, and 8 bases stayed unmatched. Germline CDR1 and CDR2: KGHSH and LQKENI. The CDR3 extends over 16 amino acids. As DNA, the CDR3 is TGTGCCAGCTCGCGACAGGGGGCCCGAGGGAACACTGAAGCTTTCTTT. This gives the protein CASSRQGARGNTEAFF.

V is TRBV7-6 and J is TRBJ2-3, with D possibly being TRBD2 (5 bases). Germline loops: CDR1 SGHVS, CDR2 FNYEAQ. Trimming stripped 2 bases from V and 6 bases from J, with 15 bases between. This CDR3 is built from 15 residues. The CDR3 DNA is TGTGCCAGCAGCTTACCCCTAAGCGGACGGGATACGCAGTATTTT. Its translation: CASSLPLSGRDTQYF.

The chain has TRBV4-2 and TRBJ1-2; no firm D call. Trimming stripped 3 bases from V and 1 base from J, with 15 bases between. Germline-derived CDR1 and CDR2 are LGHNA and YNFKEQ. The CDR3 is 16 amino acids. The CDR3 nucleotides are TGTGCCAGCAGCCAGGAAGAGGGATACCTTAACTATGGCTACACCTTC. This gives the protein CASSQEEGYLNYGYTF.

The rearrangement links TRBV5-6 to TRBJ1-5, with D possibly being TRBD1 (5 bases). Trimming cost V 6 bases and J 6 bases, with 16 bases left between them. This CDR3 spans 14 amino acids. Germline CDR1 is SGHDT and CDR2 is YYEEEE. This chain's CDR3 is CASTSKGRGQPQHF. The DNA for the CDR3 is TGTGCCAGCACCTCGAAGGGGAGGGGTCAGCCCCAGCATTTT.